This T cell receptor beta chain was found in a study of molecular identifiers for immune sequencing clone quantification. From germline, CDR1 is SQVTM and CDR2 ANQGSEA. V lost 3 bases and J 4 bases, leaving 9 bases between the germline ends. The CDR3 covers 12 residues. This clonotype was counted ten times or more. Using its own MiXCR run on the PCR reads, TCRdb lists one record per CDR3 protein. The profile shows hundreds of thousands of distinct CDR3 sequences, 20% of them singletons. V gene TRBV29-1 combines with J gene TRBJ1-2; possibly TRBD1 for D (5 bases). This receptor was identified in a human donor in good health. Some libraries in this study had Jurkat cell RNA spiked in. The source material was naive CD8+ T cells from blood, with Jurkat cell RNA spiked in. Documented subset: FACS-sorted CD8+CD4-CCR7+CD45RA+ naive T cells. Written as DNA, the CDR3 is TGCAGCGTTGAGGGGCAGACCTATGGCTACACCTTC. Its translation: CSVEGQTYGYTF. Full variable domain (remainder filled in from reference TRBV29-1 and TRBJ1-2): SAVISQKPSRDICQRGTSLTIQCQVDSQVTMMFWYRQQPGQSLTLIATANQGSEATYESGFVIDKFPISRPNLTFSTLTVSNMSPEDSSIYLCSVEGQTYGYTFGSGTRLTVV.